One sample yielded the 30 T cell receptor beta chains listed below, sequenced in a study of blood T cell repertoires in COVID-19. Here immunoSEQ multiplex PCR was the method, and the copy in TCRdb shows in-frame clones only, minus some. Of about 200,000 clones in the sample, roughly 82% were seen once. The material sequenced was PBMCs or T cells enriched from blood (not recorded which). The receptors come from a man aged 40-49 years who had recovered from COVID-19.

The rearrangement links TRBV2 to TRBJ2-7; TRBD2 aligns across 14 bases. V trimming: 10 bases; J trimming: 1 base; junction bases outside the gene matches: 15. The V gene's germline CDR1 is SNHLY and CDR2 FYNNEI. The CDR3 spans 18 residues. This CDR3 is CATAGLAGAFGRSYEQYF. The CDR3 bases are TGTGCCACCGCGGGACTAGCGGGAGCCTTTGGGCGGTCCTACGAGCAGTACTTC.

V and J are TRBV14 and TRBJ2-7; 8 nucleotides align to TRBD2. The trim removed 4 bases at V and 5 bases at J, leaving 4 bases unmatched. Germline V gene data show CDR1 as SGHDN and CDR2 as FVKESK. This CDR3 has 13 residues. The CDR3 loop is CASSRGLADEQYV. The CDR3 nucleotides read TGTGCCAGCAGCCGAGGACTAGCCGACGAGCAGTACGTC.

In this sample, this clone turned up a few times. In DNA, the CDR3 is TGTGCCAGCAGAGAACAGACAGGGCCCACTGAAGCTTTCTTT. Amino acid sequence: CASREQTGPTEAFF. The chain joins TRBV27 to TRBJ1-1; TRBD1 matches at 7 bases. V lost 6 bases to trimming and J lost 4 bases; unmatched junction nucleotides: 8. CDR1 is MNHEY and CDR2 is SMNVEV in the germline V gene (reference sequence). The CDR3 length is 14 residues.

V gene TRBV5-1 combines with J gene TRBJ1-1; a possible D gene is TRBD1 (6 bases). This CDR3 contains 14 residues. Per the germline V gene, CDR1 is SGHRS and CDR2 is YFSETQ. V lost 4 bases and J lost 0, with 10 bases in between. The CDR3 loop is CASSQQGVNTEAFF. For the CDR3, the DNA is TGCGCCAGCAGCCAACAGGGAGTGAACACTGAAGCTTTCTTT.

The chain is built from TRBV28 and TRBJ1-5, with D uncertain. Looked up from germline, CDR1 is MDHEN and CDR2 is SYDVKM. The V end lost 3 bases, the J end lost 7 bases, and 7 bases lay between the germline ends. The CDR3 consists of 12 residues. CDR3 protein: CASSLGGQPQHF. The CDR3 nucleotides read TGTGCCAGCAGTTTGGGAGGCCAGCCCCAGCATTTT. The complete variable domain, with remaining parts taken from reference TRBV28 and TRBJ1-5, reads DVKVTQSSRYLVKRTGEKVFLECVQDMDHENMFWYRQDPGLGLRLIYFSYDVKMKEKGDIPEGYSVSREKKERFSLILESASTNQTSMYLCASSLGGQPQHFGDGTRLSIL.

The chain couples TRBV29-1 to TRBJ2-7, with a possible D match to TRBD2 (6 bases). CDR1 is SQVTM and CDR2 is ANQGSEA in the germline V gene. The CDR3 runs to 16 residues. V was shortened by 4 bases and J by 2 bases, with 21 bases between the two germline ends. In DNA, the CDR3 is TGCAGCGTTGTGGAGGGGACCCGACAGCTTACCTACGAGCAGTACTTC. Its protein is CSVVEGTRQLTYEQYF.

The chain is built from TRBV12-3 or TRBV12-4 and TRBJ1-2, with unresolved D. Trimming removed 1 base at V and 4 bases at J, with 7 bases between. The CDR3 contains 13 residues. CDR3 residues: CASSLGQAYGYTF. For the CDR3, the DNA is TGTGCCAGCAGTTTAGGACAAGCCTATGGCTACACCTTC.

The chain combines TRBV9 with TRBJ2-2; D is possibly TRBD2 (5 bases). V lost 3 bases and J lost 2, with 17 bases in between. The CDR3 extends over 17 amino acids. The germline V gene has CDR1 SGDLS and CDR2 YYNGEE. CDR3 amino acids: CASSARVWVDNTGELFF. In DNA form, the CDR3 reads TGTGCCAGCAGCGCGCGGGTTTGGGTGGACAACACCGGGGAGCTGTTTTTT. The complete variable domain, with remaining parts taken from reference TRBV9 and TRBJ2-2, reads DSGVTQTPKHLITATGQRVTLRCSPRSGDLSVYWYQQSLDQGLQFLIQYYNGEERAKGNILERFSAQQFPDLHSELNLSSLELGDSALYFCASSARVWVDNTGELFFGEGSRLTVL.

This sequence joins TRBV2 and TRBJ1-3, with D maybe TRBD1 (5 bases). The germline V gene has CDR1 SNHLY and CDR2 FYNNEI. The CDR3 is 14 amino acids. Trimming pared 4 bases from V and 8 bases from J, leaving 15 bases between. CDR3 region: CASSGGTPGYTIYF. The DNA of the CDR3 is TGTGCCAGCAGTGGCGGGACCCCGGGATACACCATATATTTT.

A few counts support this clone. V gene TRBV9 combines with J gene TRBJ1-2, with D possibly TRBD1 on 6 matching bases. This CDR3 spans 15 amino acids. Looked up from germline, CDR1 is SGDLS and CDR2 is YYNGEE. The V end was cut by 4 bases, the J end by 2 bases, with 15 bases between. The CDR3 loop is CASSLRTASNYGYTF. In DNA, the CDR3 is TGTGCCAGCAGCCTCCGGACAGCTTCCAACTATGGCTACACCTTC. Combining the CDR3 with reference TRBV9 and TRBJ1-2 gives the whole variable domain DSGVTQTPKHLITATGQRVTLRCSPRSGDLSVYWYQQSLDQGLQFLIQYYNGEERAKGNILERFSAQQFPDLHSELNLSSLELGDSALYFCASSLRTASNYGYTFGSGTRLTVV.

This chain links TRBV10-1 with TRBJ2-3, with D possibly being TRBD2 (6 bases). This CDR3 has 15 residues. Trimming cost V 2 bases and J 0 bases, with 9 bases left between them. Per germline, CDR1 WNHNN and CDR2 SYGVQD (reference sequence). CDR3 in amino acids: CASSEGSGSTDTQYF. The DNA for the CDR3 is TGCGCCAGCAGTGAGGGTAGCGGAAGCACAGATACGCAGTATTTT.

This clone has ten or more counts. The V call is TRBV28, the J call TRBJ1-4; 10 bases are shared with TRBD1. The CDR3 spans 17 residues. The ends lost 4 bases at V and 8 bases at J; junction bases unmatched: 13. Germline loops: CDR1 MDHEN, CDR2 SYDVKM. CDR3 sequence: CASSYPPDRGREEKLFF. The CDR3 DNA reads as TGTGCCAGCAGTTACCCCCCCGACAGGGGGCGCGAGGAAAAACTGTTTTTT.

The rearrangement uses TRBV28 and TRBJ2-1, with 7 bases aligning to TRBD2. The CDR3 totals 16 residues. The V and J ends lost 3 bases and 3 bases, in that order; junction bases with no gene match: 8. Per the germline V gene, CDR1 is MDHEN and CDR2 is SYDVKM. DNA for the CDR3: TGTGCCAGCAGTTTCGCAACCCGGGACTACTACAATGAGCAGTTCTTC. Translating it yields CASSFATRDYYNEQFF.

This clone was detected only a few times. The chain joins TRBV30 to TRBJ1-3; no clear D. Trimming removed 6 bases at V and 0 bases at J, with 6 bases between. This CDR3 region has 12 residues. Germline V gene lookup returns CDR1 GTSNPN and CDR2 SVGIG (reference sequence). CDR3: CACTSSGNTIYF. The CDR3 coding sequence is TGTGCCTGTACGAGCTCTGGAAACACCATATATTTT.

The J gene is TRBJ2-2, the V gene TRBV5-1; a possible D gene is TRBD2 (6 bases). The CDR3 runs 14 residues. Germline values: CDR1 SGHRS, CDR2 YFSETQ. V dropped 4 bases and J dropped 4 bases, with 11 bases sitting between them. CDR3 sequence: CASSLWEVTGELFF. In DNA form, the CDR3 reads TGCGCCAGCAGCCTGTGGGAGGTCACCGGGGAGCTGTTTTTT.

The chain combines TRBV6-5 with TRBJ1-6, with D uncertain. CDR3 length equals 16 residues. Germline V CDR1 and CDR2: MNHEY, SVGAGI. V lost 0 bases and J 10 bases, leaving 16 bases between the germline ends. The CDR3: CASSYSNIGPGSPLHF. CDR3 DNA: TGTGCCAGCAGTTACTCTAATATTGGCCCGGGGTCACCCCTCCACTTT.

The chain recombines TRBV27 with TRBJ2-1; no reliable D call. The CDR3 is 11 amino acids. V was clipped by 3 bases and J by 5 bases, with 2 bases between them. The germline V gene has CDR1 MNHEY and CDR2 SMNVEV (reference sequence). This chain's CDR3 is CASSFDNEQFF. In DNA, the CDR3 is TGTGCCAGCAGTTTCGACAATGAGCAGTTCTTC.

This chain links TRBV19 with TRBJ1-4; 7 nucleotides align to TRBD1. Trimming at V came to 7 bases and at J to 8 bases, leaving 10 bases not matched to a gene. Germline assignment: CDR1 LNHDA and CDR2 SQIVND (reference sequence). The CDR3 sequence is 14 residues long. CDR3 nucleotide sequence: TGTGCCAGTATCGACAGGGTATTCCCCGAAAAACTGTTTTTT. Amino acid sequence: CASIDRVFPEKLFF.

The chain links TRBV3-1 (or the pseudogene TRBV3-2) to TRBJ1-1; perhaps TRBD1 as D (6 bases). This CDR3 is 14 amino acids long. CDR1 LGHDT and CDR2 YNNKEL come from the germline V gene (reference sequence). Between the trimmed V and J ends, which lost 4 bases and 3 bases, there was a span of 12 bases. CDR3 protein: CASSPEPGDTEAFF. The DNA for the CDR3 is TGTGCCAGCAGCCCAGAGCCAGGGGACACTGAAGCTTTCTTT.

In its sample, this clone was seen once. The rearrangement links TRBV28 to TRBJ2-2, with D possibly matching TRBD2 (5 bases). Germline CDR1 reads MDHEN; CDR2 reads SYDVKM. The CDR3 loop spans 14 amino acids. The V gene lost 6 bases and the J gene lost 0 bases, with 8 bases spanning the gap. The CDR3 loop is CASSKRANTGELFF. The CDR3 DNA reads TGTGCCAGCAGCAAGAGGGCGAACACCGGGGAGCTGTTTTTT.

This clone was seen a single time. The genes are TRBV10-3 and TRBJ2-1; 8 positions match TRBD2. Trimming took 0 bases from V and 9 from J; bases not matched to a gene: 13. Germline lookup yields CDR1 ENHRY and CDR2 SYGVKD. The CDR3 is made up of 17 amino acids. Here the CDR3 DNA reads TGTGCCATCAGTGAGTCGACCAGCGGGAGTGGCCAGAGTGAGCAGTTCTTC. This sequence encodes CAISESTSGSGQSEQFF.

The V gene is TRBV10-3, the J gene TRBJ2-1, with no clear D. CDR1 and CDR2 from the germline V gene are ENHRY and SYGVKD. CDR3 length equals 15 residues. The V end lost 3 bases, the J end lost 8 bases, and 17 bases lay between the germline ends. This CDR3 is CAISEIRTPSDEQFF. CDR3 DNA: TGTGCCATCAGTGAAATTCGCACCCCTTCGGATGAGCAGTTCTTC.

This clone came up once. V is TRBV7-2 and J is TRBJ2-7; TRBD2 agrees at 11 bases. V was pared by 4 bases and J by 5 bases, with 4 bases of the junction left unmatched. The CDR3 runs 14 residues. The germline CDR1 and CDR2 sequences are SGHTA and FQGNSA. CDR3 sequence: CASSYPGLADEQYF. In DNA, the CDR3 is TGTGCCAGCAGCTATCCGGGACTAGCGGACGAGCAGTACTTC.

This clone showed up just a few times. CDR3: CASSQGLAGGTGEQFF. The CDR3 region has the DNA TGCGCCAGCAGCCAGGGACTAGCGGGAGGAACGGGTGAGCAGTTCTTC. The rearrangement links TRBV4-3 to TRBJ2-1; 15 bases line up with TRBD2. The CDR3 totals 16 residues. Germline-derived CDR1 and CDR2 are LGHNA and YSLEER. V lost 3 bases to trimming and J lost 9 bases; unmatched junction nucleotides: 6.

About this clone itself: Other DNA sequences within the sample encode an identical CDR3. V and J are TRBV5-1 and TRBJ2-3, with TRBD2 matching over 8 bases. Per germline, CDR1 SGHRS and CDR2 YFSETQ. The V gene end was trimmed by 6 bases and the J gene end by 0 bases; junction bases not matched to a gene: 3. The CDR3 is 14 residues long. CDR3 in DNA: TGCGCCAGCATCCGCGGGGGGAGCACAGATACGCAGTATTTT. Protein product: CASIRGGSTDTQYF.

The chain carries TRBV12-1 and TRBJ2-5; the DNA was not used to check the table's D call, TRBD2. TRBV12-1 is given as a pseudogene. The CDR3 totals 17 residues. CDR3 sequence reads: CASSPDYRGGSWETQYF. The CDR3 DNA reads as TGTGCCAGCAGCCCTGATTATAGGGGAGGGTCGTGGGAGACCCAGTACTTC.

The chain combines TRBV7-3 with TRBJ1-1; D not certain. Germline CDR1 is SGHTA and CDR2 is FQGTGA. This CDR3 contains 16 residues. Trimming removed 5 bases at V and 1 base at J, with 17 bases between. This chain's CDR3 is CASSQMHSRGNTEAFF. The CDR3 DNA is TGTGCCAGCAGCCAGATGCACTCCCGAGGGAACACTGAAGCTTTCTTT.

Concerning this clone: Other DNA sequences in the sample encode the same CDR3. This chain connects TRBV4-3 to TRBJ1-1; weak D call: TRBD1 (5 bases). V dropped 0 bases and J dropped 5 bases, with 10 bases sitting between them. The CDR3 extends over 14 amino acids. Germline CDR1 reads LGHNA; CDR2 reads YSLEER. Here the CDR3 reads CASSQDGGGTEAFF. In nucleotides, the CDR3 is TGCGCCAGCAGCCAAGATGGCGGGGGTACTGAAGCTTTCTTT.

The CDR3 DNA follows: TGTGCCAGCAGCTTAGCGGGCAGAACTGAAGCTTTCTTT. Encoded protein: CASSLAGRTEAFF. V is TRBV7-9 and J is TRBJ1-1; D unresolved. The germline V gene encodes CDR1 SEHNR and CDR2 FQNEAQ (reference sequence). Trimming cost V 0 bases and J 5 bases, with 7 bases left between them. The CDR3 is made up of 13 amino acids.

The V gene is TRBV4-2, the J gene TRBJ2-3, with D uncertain. CDR3 length: 13 residues. V was pared by 0 bases and J by 12 bases, with 13 bases between. Germline CDR1 LGHNA, CDR2 YNFKEQ. The CDR3 DNA reads TGTGCCAGCAGCCAAGATCGTGGTGCAGGACAGTATTTT. Encoded protein: CASSQDRGAGQYF.